A selection of T cell receptor beta chains follows, all from one sample in a study of cytomegalovirus exposure and HLA in healthy donors. The protocol was immunoSEQ multiplex PCR, while the TCRdb copy is restricted to in-frame clones and leaves out a portion. In the table there are under 200,000 clones, almost 80% of which are singletons. The sequenced material came from PBMCs. These receptors were collected from a man younger than 45 in good health and CMV-seronegative. Each CDR3 is given with its conserved first and last residue. Each record gives: V gene, clone size, D gene, J gene, CDR3 DNA, CDR3 protein. The D gene is left open where the match is weak. Rows give clone size only sometimes, using once, few, many, or a class for an expanded clone.

TRBV4-3	NA	TRBD2	TRBJ2-1	TGCGCCAGCAGCCAAGCTCTAGCGGGACCTCGCTCCTACAATGAGCAGTTCTTC	CASSQALAGPRSYNEQFF
TRBV19	NA	TRBD1	TRBJ2-7	TGTGCCAGTCAGGGGGCGATCCACGAGCAGTACTTC	CASQGAIHEQYF
TRBV30	NA	NA	TRBJ2-5	TGTGCCTGGAGTGTACTCGGGAACACAAAAGAGACCCAGTACTTC	CAWSVLGNTKETQYF
TRBV4-1	NA	TRBD1	TRBJ2-7	TGCGCCAGCAGCCAAGGGCTGGACAGGGTGCCCTACGAGCAGTACTTC	CASSQGLDRVPYEQYF
TRBV5-4	NA	NA	TRBJ2-3	TGTGCCGGCAGCTTGGGGACTCAAGTGGCAGATACGCAGTATTTT	CAGSLGTQVADTQYF
TRBV25-1	NA	TRBD1	TRBJ1-1	TGTGCCAGCAGCGACAGGGACCGAGGTGGGACTGAAGCTTTCTTT	CASSDRDRGGTEAFF
TRBV18	NA	TRBD1	TRBJ2-5	TGTGCCAGCTCACCGGGACAGGGCCTTCGACAGACCCAGTACTTC	CASSPGQGLRQTQYF
TRBV2	NA	NA	TRBJ1-3	TGTGCCAGCACGGGACAAAACTCTGGAAACACCATATATTTT	CASTGQNSGNTIYF
TRBV28	NA	TRBD2	TRBJ2-7	TGTGCCAGCAGCCTCGGTAGCGGGAGTTTTATGTACGAGCAGTACTTC	CASSLGSGSFMYEQYF
TRBV7-3	NA	NA	TRBJ1-1	TGTGCCAGCAGCACCTCAGGGGTTACCTTGAACACTGAAGCTTTCTTT	CASSTSGVTLNTEAFF
TRBV7-3	NA	NA	TRBJ2-5	TGTGCCAGCAGTCCGACTCCCGGGACCCAGTACTTC	CASSPTPGTQYF
TRBV4-1	NA	NA	TRBJ1-3	TGCGCCAGCAGCCAAGACAGCTCTGGAAACACCATATATTTT	CASSQDSSGNTIYF
TRBV5-1	NA	TRBD1	TRBJ2-5	TGCGCCAGCTCAAGGGGGCCCGGGCCGGAGACCCAGTACTTC	CASSRGPGPETQYF
TRBV4-3	few	TRBD2	TRBJ2-3	TGCGCCAGCAGCCAAGACTTCTCTAGCGGGGGTAGTACAGATACGCAGTATTTT	CASSQDFSSGGSTDTQYF
TRBV7-2	NA	TRBD2	TRBJ2-7	TGTGCCAGCAGCCCCTCCGGGGGGTTGCTACCACCCTACGAGCAGTACTTC	CASSPSGGLLPPYEQYF
TRBV6-6	NA	NA	TRBJ2-7	TGTGCCAGCGGCCGGAGACAGGAAGACTACGAGCAGTACTTC	CASGRRQEDYEQYF
TRBV9	NA	TRBD1	TRBJ2-7	TGTGCCAGCAGCAGGGGACAGCCCTCCTACGAGCAGTACTTC	CASSRGQPSYEQYF
TRBV27	NA	NA	TRBJ2-1	TGTGCCAGCAGTCTGACAGCCTTCTCCTACAATGAGCAGTTCTTC	CASSLTAFSYNEQFF
TRBV7-6	NA	NA	TRBJ1-2	TGTGCCAGCAGCCCGTGGACGGAGGAAGGCTACACCTTC	CASSPWTEEGYTF
TRBV9	NA	TRBD2	TRBJ2-5	TGTGCCAGCAGCACGCGACTAGCGGGGGACCAAGAGACCCAGTACTTC	CASSTRLAGDQETQYF
TRBV7-3	NA	TRBD1	TRBJ2-2	TGTGCCAGCAGCTTATCACAGGGGGCGTACGGGGAGCTGTTTTTT	CASSLSQGAYGELFF
TRBV23-1	once	NA	TRBJ1-5	TGCGCCAGCAGTCAGTGCAGCGGGGGTAATCAGCCCCAGCATTTT	CASSQCSGGNQPQHF
TRBV6-5	NA	TRBD1	TRBJ1-3	TGTGCCAGCAGCCAAGGACAGGGCTACACCATATATTTT	CASSQGQGYTIYF
TRBV7-9	NA	NA	TRBJ1-2	TGTTCCAGCAGCGCCCCTTTCAGGGGCTACACCTTC	CSSSAPFRGYTF
TRBV5-6	NA	TRBD2	TRBJ2-7	TGTGCCAGCAGCTTGCCCTGGCGGGAGGACTCCTACGAGCAGTACTTC	CASSLPWREDSYEQYF
TRBV7-3	NA	TRBD2	TRBJ2-5	TGTGCCAGCAGCGACGGGACTAACGAAGAGACCCAGTACTTC	CASSDGTNEETQYF
TRBV6-5	NA	NA	TRBJ1-2	TGTGCCAGCAGCAGACTCGCGGACTATGGCTACACCTTC	CASSRLADYGYTF
TRBV7-8	NA	NA	TRBJ2-5	TGTGCCAGCAGCCCCCGCCCTTCGGGGCAAGAGACCCAGTACTTC	CASSPRPSGQETQYF
TRBV15	NA	NA	TRBJ2-2	TGTGCCACCAGCGGCCCCACAGGGAACACCGGGGAGCTGTTTTTT	CATSGPTGNTGELFF
TRBV27	NA	TRBD1	TRBJ2-7	TGTGCCAGCAGTTTGACAGGGTTCGTCTCCTACGAGCAGTACTTC	CASSLTGFVSYEQYF
TRBV11-2	NA	TRBD1	TRBJ2-7	TGTGCCAGCAGCTCATACCGGGACAGGGGGAGAAGCTCCTACGAGCAGTACTTC	CASSSYRDRGRSSYEQYF
TRBV6-6	few	NA	TRBJ2-2	TGTGCCAGCAGGGACTCGGTGGGTGGGGAGCTGTTTTTT	CASRDSVGGELFF
TRBV4-3	few	TRBD1	TRBJ1-4	TGCGCCAGCAGCCAAAACAGGGGAACGAATGAAAAACTGTTTTTT	CASSQNRGTNEKLFF
TRBV5-1	NA	NA	TRBJ2-7	TGCGCCAGCAGCTTGGCACAGGGCTACGAGCAGTACTTC	CASSLAQGYEQYF
TRBV7-6	NA	TRBD1	TRBJ1-3	TGTGCCAGCAGCTTAGTTGGGGGGACAGGTGGCTCTGGAAACACCATATATTTT	CASSLVGGTGGSGNTIYF
TRBV28	NA	NA	TRBJ1-1	TGTGCCAGCAGTTTATCCCCCTCGGACACTGAAGCTTTCTTT	CASSLSPSDTEAFF
TRBV9	NA	NA	TRBJ2-5	TGTGCCAGCAGCGTAGGCGCCACCGGGACAACCTATCAAGAGACCCAGTACTTC	CASSVGATGTTYQETQYF
TRBV7-9	NA	NA	TRBJ1-2	TGTGCCAGCACCCAGAACAACCGCTATGGCTACACCTTC	CASTQNNRYGYTF
TRBV18	few	TRBD1	TRBJ1-1	TGTGCCAGCTCACCACTGCAGGGGGCTATGAACACTGAAGCTTTCTTT	CASSPLQGAMNTEAFF
TRBV7-6	few	TRBD2	TRBJ2-1	TGTGCCAGCAGCTTAGCTCCCAGCGGGGGGGTAAATAATGAGCAGTTCTTC	CASSLAPSGGVNNEQFF